This T cell receptor (beta chain) was sequenced during a study of radiotherapy plus CTLA-4 blockade in lung cancer. Profiling relied on immunoSEQ multiplex PCR, and the TCRdb table lists in-frame clones only, not all of them. This sample has approximately 52,000 clones, with roughly 83% found just once. This sample comprised peripheral blood, obtained from a patient treated with radiotherapy plus ipilimumab. The receptor comes from a human donor with non-small cell lung cancer who had a complete response to radiotherapy plus ipilimumab.

In DNA form, the CDR3 reads TGTGCCAGCAGCCTGCCGCTACAGCCTAACTATGGCTACACCTTC. Its translation: CASSLPLQPNYGYTF. This rearrangement joins TRBV11-2 to TRBJ1-2; D remains unclear. This CDR3 is built from 15 residues. CDR1 is SGHAT and CDR2 is FQNNGV in the germline V gene. The V and J ends lost 5 bases and 0 bases respectively, with 13 bases between them. Supplemented by reference TRBV11-2 and TRBJ1-2, the full variable domain reads EAGVAQSPRYKIIEKRQSVAFWCNPISGHATLYWYQQILGQGPKLLIQFQNNGVVDDSQLPKDRFSAERLKGVDSTLKIQPAKLEDSAVYLCASSLPLQPNYGYTFGSGTRLTVV.